This T cell receptor (beta chain) was recovered during a study of OX40 agonist ivuxolimab in advanced cancers. Study results and caveats: Relative to CD4+ cells, CD8+ T cells on average had more expanded clones.

The count of this clone is one. Antigen unknown. Trimming stripped 5 bases from V and 2 bases from J, with 3 bases between. The CDR3 consists of 11 residues. Germline-derived CDR1 and CDR2 are MNHNS and SASEGT. Some clones are missing from TCRdb's copy, which holds only in-frame ones; the method was immunoSEQ multiplex PCR. Of around 72,000 clones listed, roughly 81% are singletons. With autoimmune disease history or systemic immunosuppression, patients were excluded. Blood got drawn at baseline, again on cycle 4 day 1, and then on cycle 7 day 1. Sequenced here: CD4+ or CD8+ T cells sorted from blood, sampled in a trial of the OX40 agonist ivuxolimab. This TCR derives from an adult with an advanced solid tumor such as melanoma, head and neck, liver or kidney cancer. This chain uses TRBV6-1 with TRBJ1-2; D is unclear. CDR3 sequence reads: CASSMNYGYTF. CDR3 bases: TGTGCCAGCAGTATGAACTATGGCTACACCTTC.